The source of this TCR beta chain is a study of blood T cell repertoires in COVID-19. Measured with immunoSEQ multiplex PCR; TCRdb has only the in-frame clones, and not every one. Of some 200,000 clones listed, 70% to 90% are singletons. In germline, CDR1 is SGHRS, CDR2 YFSETQ. This CDR3 comprises 15 residues. V was pared by 1 base and J by 3 bases, with 4 bases of the junction left unmatched. The receptor was derived from a middle-aged man with active or convalescent COVID-19. What was sequenced was peripheral blood. The genes are TRBV5-1 and TRBJ2-3, with 8 bases lining up with TRBD2. The CDR3 DNA reads TGCGCCAGCAGCTTGTCCAGCGGGGGTACAGATACGCAGTATTTT. Its protein product is CASSLSSGGTDTQYF.